The source of this TCR beta chain is a study of shared T cell receptors in the human thymus. V lost 3 bases to trimming and J lost 1 base, with 15 bases between them. This CDR3 contains 15 residues. Germline V gene data show CDR1 as SQVTM and CDR2 as ANQGSEA. Sequencing was performed with immunoSEQ multiplex PCR; in TCRdb, only in-frame clones are kept and a portion is missing. The top ten clones hold 0.0094% of a sample with about 660,000 clones, around 87% of them seen once. Another study also made use of these data, one on human thymus T cells.

The chain recombines TRBV29-1 with TRBJ1-2, with D unclear. The clonotype was recovered from a boy under two years old with a congenital heart defect. Sequencing was done on a sample of thymocytes. The CDR3: CSVDRQEPNNYGYTF. The CDR3 DNA reads TGCAGCGTTGATCGGCAGGAACCAAATAACTATGGCTACACCTTC.